Given below is one T cell receptor (beta chain) in context. Assay: immunoSEQ multiplex PCR; the TCRdb copy retains only in-frame clones and omits some. The data show some 150,000 clones, about 90% seen once. This record belongs to a study of blood T cell repertoires in COVID-19. About the research overall: In each case, the material was cDNA or gDNA derived from T cells, B-cell-depleted T cells, or PBMCs.

Trimming at V came to 0 bases and at J to 5 bases, leaving 12 bases not matched to a gene. The CDR3 sequence is 17 residues long. CDR1 SGHRS and CDR2 YFSETQ come from the germline V gene. The study drew participants aged about 18 to 89 years from roughly 25 US areas. This TCR was recovered from a human donor with acute COVID-19. The donor label of this sample is uncertain. The V gene is TRBV5-1, the J gene TRBJ2-5, with 8 bases matching TRBD1. The sample consisted of PBMCs or T cells enriched from blood (not recorded which). The CDR3 DNA is TGCGCCAGCAGCTTGGGAGGGACAGGTTATGCAAGGGAGACCCAGTACTTC. It encodes CASSLGGTGYARETQYF.